The clone carrying this T cell receptor (beta chain) was picked up one time. The data belong to a study of blood T cell repertoires in COVID-19. The CDR3 spans 16 residues. After removal of 2 bases from V and 1 base from J, the junction contained 5 bases not matched to a gene. Germline loops: CDR1 MDHEN, CDR2 SYDVKM. Profiled with immunoSEQ multiplex PCR; TCRdb holds only in-frame clones, not every one. The sample has 40,000 or so clones; about 88% are singletons. The clonotype originates from a woman aged 70-85 years in a cohort sampled during active COVID-19. The gene calls are TRBV28 and TRBJ1-3; TRBD1 matches at 7 bases. What was sequenced was peripheral blood. In DNA form, the CDR3 reads TGTGCCAGCAGTTTAAGGGGGCGCGGGTCTGGAAACACCATATATTTT. Translating it yields CASSLRGRGSGNTIYF.